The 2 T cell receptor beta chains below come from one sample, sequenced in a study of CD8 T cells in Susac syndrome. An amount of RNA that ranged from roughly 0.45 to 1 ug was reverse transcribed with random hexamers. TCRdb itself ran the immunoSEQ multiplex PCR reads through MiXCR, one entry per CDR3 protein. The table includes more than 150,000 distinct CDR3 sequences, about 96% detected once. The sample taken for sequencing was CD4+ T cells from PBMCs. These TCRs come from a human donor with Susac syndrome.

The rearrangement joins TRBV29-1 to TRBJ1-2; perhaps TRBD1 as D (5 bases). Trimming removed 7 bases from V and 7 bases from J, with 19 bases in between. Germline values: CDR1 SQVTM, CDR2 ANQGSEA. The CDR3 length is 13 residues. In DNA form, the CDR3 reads TGCAGCGCGACGAAACAGGCAGGGTCTGGCTACACCTTC. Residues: CSATKQAGSGYTF.

The CDR3 loop is CSTTPRGLETQYF. CDR3 DNA sequence: TGCAGTACCACCCCAAGGGGATTAGAGACCCAGTACTTC. This rearrangement joins TRBV20-1 to TRBJ2-5, with D perhaps matching TRBD1 (5 bases). CDR1 DFQATT and CDR2 SNEGSKA come from the germline V gene (reference sequence). The CDR3 is 13 amino acids. V gave up 8 bases and J gave up 4 bases, with 17 bases separating them.